These 8 T cell receptor beta chains came from one sample sequenced in a study of radiotherapy plus CTLA-4 blockade in lung cancer. Assay: immunoSEQ multiplex PCR; the TCRdb copy retains only in-frame clones and omits some. This table holds approximately 40,000 clones, more than 70% found once. The material sequenced was peripheral blood, taken from a patient treated with radiotherapy plus ipilimumab. These receptors all come from a human donor with non-small cell lung cancer whose response to radiotherapy plus ipilimumab could not be evaluated.

The chain links TRBV4-1 to TRBJ2-7; 14 bases agree with TRBD2. V lost 4 bases, J lost 4 bases, and 15 bases stayed unmatched. Germline CDR1 reads MGHRA; CDR2 reads YSYEKL. This CDR3 comprises 19 residues. The chain's CDR3 is CASSLGTSGSAGGAYEQYF. In DNA form, the CDR3 reads TGCGCCAGCAGCCTCGGGACTAGCGGGAGTGCTGGTGGGGCGTACGAGCAGTACTTC.

This clone has just one count. The chain uses TRBV6-6 and TRBJ1-5, with D tentatively TRBD1 (5 bases). The CDR3 is 14 amino acids. The V gene lost 2 bases and the J gene lost 2 bases, with 7 bases spanning the gap. In germline, CDR1 is MNHNY, CDR2 SVGAGI (reference sequence). The CDR3 DNA follows: TGTGCCAGCAGTTACGGCAGGGGCAATCAGCCCCAGCATTTT. Amino acid sequence: CASSYGRGNQPQHF.

This rearrangement joins TRBV5-1 to TRBJ2-6, with D tentatively TRBD1 (6 bases). Germline V gene lookup returns CDR1 SGHRS and CDR2 YFSETQ. The ends were cut back, 6 bases at V and 4 bases at J, with 14 bases in the middle. This CDR3 is built from 15 residues. CDR3 residues: CASTNRADGANVLTF. The CDR3 region has the DNA TGCGCCAGCACCAACAGGGCAGACGGGGCCAACGTCCTGACTTTC.

This clone was observed a handful of times. The rearrangement links TRBV7-2 to TRBJ2-2; D not resolved. The CDR3 extends over 17 amino acids. CDR1 and CDR2 from the germline V gene are SGHTA and FQGNSA. The V gene lost 1 base and the J gene lost 2 bases, with 14 bases spanning the gap. The CDR3 nucleotides read TGTGCCAGCAGCTTAGGGTCACTTACCACTAACACCGGGGAGCTGTTTTTT. It specifies CASSLGSLTTNTGELFF.

This rearrangement joins TRBV6-1 to TRBJ2-3, with 7 positions matching TRBD1. Looked up from germline, CDR1 is MNHNS and CDR2 is SASEGT. The V and J ends lost 6 bases and 0 bases, in that order; junction bases with no gene match: 6. The length of the CDR3 is 15 residues. The CDR3, as DNA: TGTGCCAGCAGCCGGGACAGCACTAGCACAGATACGCAGTATTTT. Protein product: CASSRDSTSTDTQYF.

The chain uses TRBV4-1 and TRBJ2-3; TRBD2 might be the D (5 bases). The CDR3 is 15 amino acids. Looked up from germline, CDR1 is MGHRA and CDR2 is YSYEKL. The V end lost 0 bases, the J end lost 2 bases, and 9 bases lay between the germline ends. The CDR3 DNA sequence: TGCGCCAGCAGCCAAGATGAACTAGTCACAGATACGCAGTATTTT. It yields the protein CASSQDELVTDTQYF.

This chain links TRBV4-2 with TRBJ1-3, with D unclear. Germline loops: CDR1 LGHNA, CDR2 YNFKEQ. The CDR3 is made up of 18 amino acids. Trimming shortened V by 0 bases and J by 0 bases, and 15 bases separated the two germline ends. This CDR3 reads CASSQDPAGLNSGNTIYF. The CDR3 DNA follows: TGTGCCAGCAGCCAAGATCCAGCAGGCCTGAACTCTGGAAACACCATATATTTT.

The rearrangement joins TRBV5-8 to TRBJ1-5, with 8 bases fitting TRBD1. The V gene end was trimmed by 4 bases and the J gene end by 0 bases; junction bases not matched to a gene: 6. The germline V gene encodes CDR1 SGHTS and CDR2 YDEGEE. This CDR3 is 16 amino acids long. Here the CDR3 DNA reads TGTGCCAGCAGCACCGGGACAGGCAATAGCAATCAGCCCCAGCATTTT. It translates to CASSTGTGNSNQPQHF.